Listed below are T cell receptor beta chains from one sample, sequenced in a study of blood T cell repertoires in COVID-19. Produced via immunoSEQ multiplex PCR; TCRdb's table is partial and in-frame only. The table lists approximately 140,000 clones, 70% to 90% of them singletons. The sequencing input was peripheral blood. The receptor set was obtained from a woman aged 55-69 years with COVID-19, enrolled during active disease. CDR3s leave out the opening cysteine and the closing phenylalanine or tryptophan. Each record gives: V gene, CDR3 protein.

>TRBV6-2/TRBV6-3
ASSYSSSFSWTDYEQY
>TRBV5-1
ASSLVRDKAYNEQF
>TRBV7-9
ASSLGAGTGVPDTQY
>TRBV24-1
ATSDLAGARWDTQY
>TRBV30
AWSVGTVYEQY
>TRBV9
ASSVGAGNLSPLH
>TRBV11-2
ASSLEAGGQGETQY
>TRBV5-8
ASSPGTGAWDTEAF
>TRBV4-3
ASSPDRRPGELF
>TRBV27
ASSPSDRFSNQPQH
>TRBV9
ASSVVRSDSEAF
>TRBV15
ATSRTLADGKLF
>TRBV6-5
ASRLKTGDEQY
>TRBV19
ASRGMGGSNEKLF